Below, 27 T cell receptor beta chains from the same sample are listed, as sequenced in a study of T cell repertoires in cytomegalovirus infection. TCRdb called the reads again in MiXCR, with one record for every CDR3 protein. This sample has around 740,000 distinct CDR3 sequences, with approximately 40% found just once. Sequencing used PBMCs. These receptors came from a human donor in good health (CMV status not recorded). Some clones in this sample may be carry-over from other donors' samples.

The rearrangement uses TRBV9 and TRBJ1-1, with D perhaps TRBD1 (6 bases). The V end was cut by 4 bases, the J end by 3 bases, with 16 bases between. This CDR3 has 15 amino acids. In germline, CDR1 is SGDLS, CDR2 YYNGEE. The CDR3 DNA reads TGTGCCAGCAGCCCAGGGGTGCGGGCGGACACTGAAGCTTTCTTT. It encodes CASSPGVRADTEAFF.

V gene TRBV5-1 combines with J gene TRBJ2-4; 10 nucleotides line up with TRBD1. The CDR3 length is 13 residues. V trimming: 4 bases; J trimming: 10 bases; junction bases outside the gene matches: 5. Germline values: CDR1 SGHRS, CDR2 YFSETQ. This CDR3 is CASSADRGRIQYF. The CDR3 nucleotides read TGCGCCAGCAGCGCCGACAGGGGGCGTATTCAGTACTTC. The full variable domain, completed using reference TRBV5-1 and TRBJ2-4, is KAGVTQTPRYLIKTRGQQVTLSCSPISGHRSVSWYQQTPGQGLQFLFEYFSETQRNKGNFPGRFSGRQFSNSRSEMNVSTLELGDSALYLCASSADRGRIQYFGAGTRLSVL.

This clonotype turned up a few times. V and J are TRBV2 and TRBJ1-1; weak D call: TRBD1 (5 bases). The CDR3 runs 14 residues. Germline values: CDR1 SNHLY, CDR2 FYNNEI. Trimming took 0 bases from V and 2 from J, leaving 7 bases between them. The CDR3 region is CASSEAGANTEAFF. In DNA, the CDR3 is TGTGCCAGCAGTGAAGCAGGGGCCAACACTGAAGCTTTCTTT.

This rearrangement joins TRBV2 to TRBJ2-7, with D maybe TRBD1 (6 bases). CDR1 SNHLY and CDR2 FYNNEI come from the germline V gene. The V gene lost 7 bases and the J gene lost 3 bases, with 22 bases spanning the gap. The CDR3 loop spans 16 amino acids. DNA for the CDR3: TGTGCCAGCACTCCGCTGGGGGCCAGGGAACGCTACGAGCAGTACTTC. It encodes CASTPLGARERYEQYF.

In its sample, this clonotype was seen a few times. The V call is TRBV4-1, the J call TRBJ1-1, with 8 bases identical to TRBD1. The trim removed 7 bases at V and 6 bases at J, leaving 13 bases unmatched. In germline, CDR1 is MGHRA, CDR2 YSYEKL. The CDR3 spans 15 residues. The CDR3 reads CASTYGQGYRAEAFF. The CDR3 DNA reads as TGCGCCAGCACCTATGGACAGGGTTATCGGGCTGAAGCTTTCTTT.

This clonotype was seen only a few times. The genes are TRBV5-6 and TRBJ1-1; D is unresolved. Trimming pared 2 bases from V and 7 bases from J, leaving 9 bases between. The CDR3 is 12 residues long. Looked up from germline, CDR1 is SGHDT and CDR2 is YYEEEE. In nucleotides, the CDR3 is TGTGCCAGCAGCTTTCGGCGGGGTGAAGCTTTCTTT. Amino acids: CASSFRRGEAFF. The full variable domain, its missing parts supplied by reference TRBV5-6 and TRBJ1-1, is DAGVTQSPTHLIKTRGQQVTLRCSPKSGHDTVSWYQQALGQGPQFIFQYYEEEERQRGNFPDRFSGHQFPNYSSELNVNALLLGDSALYLCASSFRRGEAFFGQGTRLTVV.

V and J are TRBV5-1 and TRBJ2-2; D could derive from TRBD1 or TRBD2 (5 bases each). With 4 bases removed from V and 3 bases from J, the gap between germline ends came to 19 bases. There are 17 residues in the CDR3. Germline loops: CDR1 SGHRS, CDR2 YFSETQ. The CDR3 sequence is CASSLLIGARYTGELFF. The CDR3 DNA sequence: TGCGCCAGCAGCCTTCTCATCGGGGCGCGGTACACCGGGGAGCTGTTTTTT.

The chain links TRBV25-1 to TRBJ1-4; D gene unclear. V dropped 3 bases and J dropped 8 bases, with 13 bases sitting between them. In germline, CDR1 is MGHDK, CDR2 SYGVNS. The CDR3 has 14 amino acids. CDR3 region: CASSDDSDGEKLFF. The DNA for the CDR3 is TGTGCCAGCAGTGACGACTCGGATGGGGAAAAACTGTTTTTT. Full variable domain (missing parts from reference TRBV25-1 and TRBJ1-4): EADIYQTPRYLVIGTGKKITLECSQTMGHDKMYWYQQDPGMELHLIHYSYGVNSTEKGDLSSESTVSRIRTEHFPLTLESARPSHTSQYLCASSDDSDGEKLFFGSGTQLSVL.

This clonotype has ten or more counts. The chain uses TRBV7-9 and TRBJ1-5; unclear D gene. Germline V lookup: CDR1 SEHNR, CDR2 FQNEAQ (reference sequence). The CDR3 runs 14 residues. Trimming cost V 5 bases and J 7 bases, with 15 bases left between them. CDR3 bases: TGTGCCAGCAGCCCGGCGGGCGTTAGGCAGCCCCAGCATTTT. Protein sequence: CASSPAGVRQPQHF.

Here the CDR3 DNA reads TGTGCCAGCAGCAAGATAACTAGCGGGTCCTACAATGAGCAGTTCTTC. It encodes CASSKITSGSYNEQFF. V and J are TRBV5-6 and TRBJ2-1; 9 bases fit TRBD2. This CDR3 contains 16 residues. The trim removed 4 bases at V and 1 base at J, leaving 6 bases unmatched. Germline V gene sequence: CDR1 SGHDT, CDR2 YYEEEE.

As regards this clonotype: A single base separates this from a much larger clone, so it may be a read error. The conserved phenylalanine or tryptophan normally closing the CDR3 is absent here, so this likely arose from a read error. The chain employs TRBV7-2 and TRBJ2-1, with 8 bases that match TRBD1. The junction had 3 bases not matched to a gene; V was cut back by 2 bases and J by 3 bases. Germline CDR1 and CDR2: SGHTA and FQGNSA. CDR3 length equals 15 residues. In nucleotides, the CDR3 is TGTGCCAGCAGCTTAACACAGGGGGTCTACAATGAGCAGTTCTGC. Its translation: CASSLTQGVYNEQFC.

This chain uses TRBV7-2 with TRBJ1-2; D is unclear. Germline V gene sequence: CDR1 SGHTA, CDR2 FQGNSA. V dropped 1 base and J dropped 10 bases, with 10 bases sitting between them. The CDR3 is 12 amino acids. The CDR3 coding sequence is TGTGCCAGCAGCTTAGAAAGGGATGACTACACCTTC. Translated: CASSLERDDYTF.

This clonotype turned up a few times. The rearrangement links TRBV10-3 to TRBJ1-2, with 9 nucleotides matching TRBD1. Germline assignment: CDR1 ENHRY and CDR2 SYGVKD. CDR3 length: 12 residues. The V and J ends lost 10 bases and 5 bases, in that order; junction bases with no gene match: 5. The CDR3 region has the DNA TGTGCCACCCAGACAGGGGGATATGGCTACACCTTC. Translated: CATQTGGYGYTF.

The genes are TRBV10-3 and TRBJ1-1, with D perhaps matching TRBD1 (5 bases). The V gene lost 1 base and the J gene lost 1 base, with 16 bases spanning the gap. This CDR3 has 17 residues. Germline values: CDR1 ENHRY, CDR2 SYGVKD. For the CDR3, the DNA is TGTGCCATCAGTGAGTTAGAAGGGGTGCTCGGGAACACTGAAGCTTTCTTT. As protein: CAISELEGVLGNTEAFF.

V usage is TRBV5-1 and J usage is TRBJ2-5; 10 bases match TRBD2. This CDR3 contains 15 residues. Unmatched junction bases numbered 6, after V lost 5 bases and J lost 2 bases. Germline lookup yields CDR1 SGHRS and CDR2 YFSETQ. CDR3: CASRRGTSAQETQYF. The CDR3 region has the DNA TGCGCCAGCAGACGGGGGACTAGCGCACAAGAGACCCAGTACTTC. The full variable domain, rest sourced from reference TRBV5-1 and TRBJ2-5, is KAGVTQTPRYLIKTRGQQVTLSCSPISGHRSVSWYQQTPGQGLQFLFEYFSETQRNKGNFPGRFSGRQFSNSRSEMNVSTLELGDSALYLCASRRGTSAQETQYFGPGTRLLVL.

To note about this clonotype: Because it lacks the conserved phenylalanine or tryptophan at the end, this CDR3 is likely a read error. The chain recombines TRBV7-2 with TRBJ2-7; maybe TRBD1 (5 bases). V was trimmed by 5 bases and J by 1 base, leaving 15 bases between them. Germline lookup yields CDR1 SGHTA and CDR2 FQGNSA. CDR3 length equals 15 residues. The CDR3 DNA follows: TGTGCCAGCAGCCAGCCCGTTAGGGGATCCTACGAGCAGTACTTA. This translates into CASSQPVRGSYEQYL.

This clonotype was seen ten or more times. V usage is TRBV7-2 and J usage is TRBJ2-1; TRBD1 or TRBD2 may be the D gene (5 bases each). The CDR3 has 13 amino acids. The germline V and J ends were trimmed by 5 bases and 4 bases, with 9 bases remaining between them. Per the germline V gene, CDR1 is SGHTA and CDR2 is FQGNSA. The CDR3 sequence: CASSPWGYNEQFF. CDR3 DNA sequence: TGTGCCAGCAGCCCCTGGGGGTACAATGAGCAGTTCTTC.

This clonotype was seen more than once but under ten times. V and J are TRBV7-8 and TRBJ1-1, with D maybe TRBD1 (5 bases). Per germline, CDR1 SGHVS and CDR2 FQNEAQ. V was pared by 5 bases and J by 0 bases, with 13 bases between. The CDR3 runs 15 residues. Written as DNA, the CDR3 is TGTGCCAGCAGCCCCGGAAGACAGATGAACACTGAAGCTTTCTTT. Translation: CASSPGRQMNTEAFF.

The chain is built from TRBV7-2 and TRBJ2-2; 7 nucleotides match TRBD2. The J segment lost 3 bases and the V segment lost 6 bases, leaving 7 bases of the junction unmatched. The CDR3 spans 15 residues. Looked up from germline, CDR1 is SGHTA and CDR2 is FQGNSA. The CDR3 region has the DNA TGTGCCAGCAGGAGGGGAGGGGTTGACACCGGGGAGCTGTTTTTT. This translates into CASRRGGVDTGELFF.

This clonotype was counted a few times. The chain carries TRBV11-2 and TRBJ2-2, with D possibly TRBD2 on 5 matching bases. The germline gives CDR1 SGHAT, CDR2 FQNNGV. The CDR3 spans 14 residues. Trimming removed 5 bases from V and 2 bases from J, with 9 bases in between. The chain's CDR3 is CASSPDSNTGELFF. The CDR3 nucleotides are TGTGCCAGCAGCCCGGACTCTAACACCGGGGAGCTGTTTTTT.

Remarks on this clonotype: One junction end disagrees with the germline gene, perhaps due to a read error. The chain carries TRBV28 and TRBJ2-5; weak D call: TRBD1 (6 bases). This CDR3 contains 15 residues. CDR1 and CDR2 from the germline V gene are MDHEN and SYDVKM. The CDR3 loop is CASSLITTGLETPYF. The CDR3 bases are TGTGCCAGCAGTTTAATTACCACAGGGTTGGAGACCCCGTACTTC.

The rearrangement links TRBV6-6 to TRBJ2-4; D gene uncertain. CDR3 size: 11 residues. Germline values: CDR1 MNHNY, CDR2 SVGAGI (reference sequence). Deletions cut 0 bases from V and 9 bases from J, with 3 bases between. The CDR3 DNA reads TGTGCCAGCAGTTACTCTGGCATTCAGTACTTC. This encodes CASSYSGIQYF.

CDR3 nucleotides: TGTGCCAGCAGCCGTCTAGGTTCCTATAATTCACCCCTCCACTTT. This gives the protein CASSRLGSYNSPLHF. The gene calls are TRBV7-6 and TRBJ1-6; D uncertain. The V end lost 5 bases, the J end lost 1 base, and 9 bases lay between the germline ends. The CDR3 is 15 amino acids. The germline V gene encodes CDR1 SGHVS and CDR2 FNYEAQ. The whole variable domain, remainder taken from reference TRBV7-6 and TRBJ1-6, is GAGVSQSPRYKVTKRGQDVALRCDPISGHVSLYWYRQALGQGPEFLTYFNYEAQQDKSGLPNDRFSAERPEGSISTLTIQRTEQRDSAMYRCASSRLGSYNSPLHFGNGTRLTVT.

V and J are TRBV3-1 and TRBJ2-2; possibly TRBD2 for D (6 bases). Trimming stripped 2 bases from V and 7 bases from J, with 17 bases between. The germline CDR1 and CDR2 sequences are LGHDT and YNNKEL (reference sequence). CDR3 length: 16 amino acids. CDR3 in amino acids: CASSQYAGSSGGELFF. The CDR3 coding sequence is TGTGCCAGCAGCCAATATGCCGGGAGTTCGGGCGGGGAGCTGTTTTTT.

V is TRBV20-1 and J is TRBJ2-1; TRBD1 agrees at 10 bases. The CDR3 loop spans 16 amino acids. V was pared by 5 bases and J by 3 bases, with 10 bases of the junction left unmatched. Germline loops: CDR1 DFQATT, CDR2 SNEGSKA (reference sequence). CDR3 loop: CSACPPGTGVYNEQFF. The CDR3 DNA is TGCAGTGCTTGCCCTCCCGGGACAGGGGTCTACAATGAGCAGTTCTTC.

This rearrangement joins TRBV20-1 to TRBJ2-5, with 10 bases that match TRBD2. V trimming: 1 base; J trimming: 2 bases; junction bases outside the gene matches: 4. The CDR3 length is 15 residues. The germline V gene encodes CDR1 DFQATT and CDR2 SNEGSKA (reference sequence). CDR3 DNA: TGCAGTGCTAGAGCTAGCGGGGGCCTACAAGAGACCCAGTACTTC. As protein: CSARASGGLQETQYF.

The CDR3 region has the DNA TGTGCCAGCAGCTTAGTTGCCGCAACTGGCGTTGCCAACGTCCTGACTTTC. Protein product: CASSLVAATGVANVLTF. The chain joins TRBV7-2 to TRBJ2-6, with no clear D. The germline V gene has CDR1 SGHTA and CDR2 FQGNSA. The CDR3 contains 17 residues. Trimming removed 1 base from V and 7 bases from J, with 17 bases in between.